What follows describes a single TCR beta chain. Antigen: not known. This sample is part of a study of T cells expressing NK-cell markers. Study observations and caveats: These clonotypes also led the CD3+CD56-NKG2C+ fraction in a handful of donors.

The V gene's germline CDR1 is DFQATT and CDR2 SNEGSKA (reference sequence). The CDR3 length is 16 residues. TCRdb reprocessed the 5' RACE reads; each CDR3 protein has one entry and no DNA is given. The listing records 400,000 to 550,000 distinct CDR3 sequences. The clonotype originates from a woman between 18 and 75 years old in good health. The chain employs TRBV20-1 and TRBJ2-2; the TCRdb D gene call, TRBD1, has no DNA to confirm it. Sequencing was performed on blood T cells: a sorted CD56 or NKG2C T cell subset, CD4+ or CD8+ T cells, or bulk PBMC T cells (not recorded which). Here the CDR3 reads CSARGPTGARTGELFF.